This entry concerns a single T cell receptor beta chain. These data belong to a study of shared T cell receptors in the human thymus. Using immunoSEQ multiplex PCR, the repertoire was profiled, and TCRdb retains in-frame clones only, with some absent. The profile shows about 380,000 clones, 95% of them singletons. The sequence came from a human donor. Sequencing used thymocytes.

The CDR3 DNA is TGTGCCATCAGTGAGTCTAGGGTTTCGAATAAACCCAATCAGCCCCAGCATTTT. This gives the protein CAISESRVSNKPNQPQHF. J is TRBJ1-5 and V is TRBV10-3; D ambiguous. V shed 0 bases and J shed 3 bases, with 18 bases lying between them. CDR3 size: 18 residues. In germline, CDR1 is ENHRY, CDR2 SYGVKD.